A selection of T cell receptor beta chains follows, all from one sample in a study of beta chain features in type 1 diabetes. The table came from immunoSEQ multiplex PCR; TCRdb's copy has only in-frame clones and leaves some out. The repertoire has about 930,000 clones, roughly 16% of them found once; the top ten carry 0.02% to 0.03%. The sample was naive CD4+ T cells from blood. These receptors were obtained from a woman aged 18-35 years in good health. The CDR3 runs from the conserved cysteine through the conserved F or W. The order of the fields is CDR3 DNA, CDR3 protein, J gene, CDR3 length, clone size, D gene, V gene. The D gene is left open where the match is weak. Expanded clones get a size class; other rows say once, few or many, or leave the size out.

TGTGCCAGTAGTATTGACCCGAGTCGGGACGAGCAGTACTTC CASSIDPSRDEQYF TRBJ2-7 14 few . TRBV19
TGTGCCAGCAACCGCAATGGGGTTTACGAGCAGTACTTC CASNRNGVYEQYF TRBJ2-7 13 . . TRBV6-6
TGTGCCAGCAGTGAATTCCCGGGGCTAGCGGGAGGTCGCGAGACCCAGTACTTC CASSEFPGLAGGRETQYF TRBJ2-5 18 . TRBD2 TRBV6-1
TGTGCCAGCAGCAAAACTAATGAGCAGTTCTTC CASSKTNEQFF TRBJ2-1 11 few . TRBV11-3
TGTGCCAGCAGCGCTCAGGGTAACACTGAAGCTTTCTTT CASSAQGNTEAFF TRBJ1-1 13 . . TRBV7-3
TGCAGTGCCTCCAAAGCCTACGAGCAGTACTTC CSASKAYEQYF TRBJ2-7 11 few . TRBV20-1
TGTGCCAGCAGCTTTCAACAGACGGGACTAGGGGCAGATACGCAGTATTTT CASSFQQTGLGADTQYF TRBJ2-3 17 few TRBD2 TRBV7-2
TGTGCCAGCAGCGTAGGACTAGTCGAGGAGACCCAGTACTTC CASSVGLVEETQYF TRBJ2-5 14 few . TRBV9
TGTGCCAGCAGTGGGGCGAGGGTCACAGATACGCAGTATTTT CASSGARVTDTQYF TRBJ2-3 14 . . TRBV2
TGTGCCAGCAGCTTACTCGGTGTGGCAGGGGGTGCCACCGGGGAGCTGTTTTTT CASSLLGVAGGATGELFF TRBJ2-2 18 . TRBD1 TRBV7-3
TGTGCCAGTAGTATAGTCGGGGAGGGCAATCAGCCCCAGCATTTT CASSIVGEGNQPQHF TRBJ1-5 15 . . TRBV19
TGTGCCAGCAGCGTAACAACTAGCACAGATACGCAGTATTTT CASSVTTSTDTQYF TRBJ2-3 14 . . TRBV9
TGCAGCGTCGACAGCTATGGCTACACCTTC CSVDSYGYTF TRBJ1-2 10 few . TRBV29-1
TGTGCCAGCAGCTCGGTGAGCCAAGAGACCCAGTACTTC CASSSVSQETQYF TRBJ2-5 13 . . TRBV6-1
TGTGCCAGCAGTTTCTCCGTGAGGTGGCAGCCCCAGCATTTT CASSFSVRWQPQHF TRBJ1-5 14 few . TRBV28
TGTGCCAGCAAACAGGGGGCGAGCACAGATACGCAGTATTTT CASKQGASTDTQYF TRBJ2-3 14 . TRBD1 TRBV11-2
TGTGCCAGCGCGGGTGGGACACTGGAAGGAGAGACCCAGTACTTC CASAGGTLEGETQYF TRBJ2-5 15 . . TRBV7-9
TGTGCCAGCTCAATAAGGGGGCGCACGTACAATGAGCAGTTCTTC CASSIRGRTYNEQFF TRBJ2-1 15 . TRBD1 TRBV18
TGTGCCACCACCGCCGGGACAGGCACCGCGGACACAGATACGCAGTATTTT CATTAGTGTADTDTQYF TRBJ2-3 17 few TRBD1 TRBV19
TGTGCCAGCACCGCCGGTGGAGGGTCGGGCACTGAAGCTTTCTTT CASTAGGGSGTEAFF TRBJ1-1 15 . . TRBV28
TGTGCCAGCAGCACTCCGGGACATAGAACCACCTACGAGCAGTACTTC CASSTPGHRTTYEQYF TRBJ2-7 16 . . TRBV5-6
TGCAGTGCCAGGGGAGAGACCCAGTACTTC CSARGETQYF TRBJ2-5 10 few . TRBV20-1